This T cell receptor beta chain was identified in a study of blood T cells in healthy people across ages. Alongside a J-beta primer mix, a sample-barcoded 5' primer served in a second PCR lasting about 7 to 11 cycles. TCRdb passed the 5' RACE reads through MiXCR, listing each CDR3 protein once. The sample holds around 780,000 distinct CDR3 sequences, roughly 25% seen once. The sample holds one count of this clonotype. The antigen remains unidentified. Notes on the study in general: Comparison with aged donors showed that long-lived donors had more naive CD4+ cells and higher diversity.

This CDR3 has 15 amino acids. V trimming: 6 bases; J trimming: 7 bases; junction bases outside the gene matches: 10. This same sample was also part of a study on T cells of mothers and their children. As that report states: Extracted RNA, in its entirety, went into cDNA synthesis at approximately 1.5 ug per 15 ul.

The gene calls are TRBV12-3 or TRBV12-4 and TRBJ1-5, with 9 bases fitting TRBD1. This clonotype was obtained from a boy between 5 and 17 years old in good health. Input material: blood. The CDR3 here is CASRATGQGSQPQHF. CDR3 DNA sequence: TGTGCCAGCAGAGCGACGGGACAGGGATCCCAGCCCCAGCATTTT.